This is a list of T cell receptor beta chains from one sample in a study of T cell repertoires in cytomegalovirus infection. A single record per CDR3 protein comes from TCRdb applying MiXCR to the reads. The sample includes under 300,000 distinct CDR3 sequences, approximately 17% of them seen just once. Sequencing was carried out using CD8+ T cells from PBMCs. The receptors were gathered from a human donor in good health (CMV status not recorded). Some clones in this sample may be carry-over from other donors' samples. Each CDR3 is given with its conserved first and last residue. The order of the fields is V gene, CDR3 length, clone size, CDR3 protein. Clone sizes are given selectively: once, few, many, or a class where the clone is expanded.

v_gene: TRBV20-1; len: 13; abundance: few; CDR3aa: CSARGREYYEQYF
v_gene: TRBV4-1; len: 14; abundance: few; CDR3aa: CASSQETVDQPQHF
v_gene: TRBV20-1; len: 17; abundance: few; CDR3aa: CSARPPGAGASGNEQFF
v_gene: TRBV4-1; len: 16; abundance: few; CDR3aa: CASSGGLAGSANEQFF
v_gene: TRBV19; len: 13; abundance: .; CDR3aa: CASSIATGNEQFF
v_gene: TRBV7-8; len: 15; abundance: many; CDR3aa: CASSPIAGAYNEQFF
v_gene: TRBV19; len: 14; abundance: few; CDR3aa: CASSLPDSGNTIYF
v_gene: TRBV20-1; len: 14; abundance: .; CDR3aa: CSARDRGEYYEQYF
v_gene: TRBV7-8; len: 13; abundance: many; CDR3aa: CATRTGHSYEQYF
v_gene: TRBV20-1; len: 11; abundance: few; CDR3aa: CRPANNYGYTF
v_gene: TRBV5-6; len: 16; abundance: few; CDR3aa: CASSSIRTGESYEQYF
v_gene: TRBV7-8; len: 14; abundance: many; CDR3aa: CASSLAQQGYEQYF
v_gene: TRBV20-1; len: 12; abundance: .; CDR3aa: CSAPRQGNEQFF
v_gene: TRBV27; len: 14; abundance: many; CDR3aa: CASSRTGGVYGYTF
v_gene: TRBV6-2/TRBV6-3; len: 15; abundance: .; CDR3aa: CASSYSTGTEEPQHF
v_gene: TRBV28; len: 14; abundance: few; CDR3aa: CASSLDISTYEQYF
v_gene: TRBV19; len: 17; abundance: few; CDR3aa: CASSIGAVRGYNSPLHF
v_gene: TRBV7-7; len: 15; abundance: many; CDR3aa: CASRATSRHTDTQYF
v_gene: TRBV28; len: 15; abundance: few; CDR3aa: CASSKDRMGYQPQHF
v_gene: TRBV28; len: 14; abundance: many; CDR3aa: CASSLQASNQPQHF
v_gene: TRBV29-1; len: 16; abundance: .; CDR3aa: CSVENSHSGVTGELFF
v_gene: TRBV29-1; len: 13; abundance: few; CDR3aa: CSVERGPYNEQFF
v_gene: TRBV19; len: 15; abundance: .; CDR3aa: CASSMWFPVNTEAFF
v_gene: TRBV2; len: 14; abundance: few; CDR3aa: CASGKYTRTDTQYF
v_gene: TRBV11-2; len: 16; abundance: few; CDR3aa: CASSWVAGGSNGELFF
v_gene: TRBV7-9; len: 13; abundance: many; CDR3aa: CASSLVGVHEQFF
v_gene: TRBV4-3; len: 15; abundance: .; CDR3aa: CASSQLAGSGETQYF
v_gene: TRBV27; len: 19; abundance: .; CDR3aa: CASSLSQRGEWVGTDTQYF
v_gene: TRBV4-1; len: 15; abundance: .; CDR3aa: CASSPIGGSAYEQYF
v_gene: TRBV7-6; len: 14; abundance: many; CDR3aa: CASSNLGQVDGYTF
v_gene: TRBV12-5; len: 13; abundance: many; CDR3aa: CASQGWRTDTQYF
v_gene: TRBV6-2/TRBV6-3; len: 14; abundance: few; CDR3aa: CASQGVVFPDTQYF
v_gene: TRBV7-6; len: 15; abundance: many; CDR3aa: CASSHRTYSTDTQYF
v_gene: TRBV29-1; len: 13; abundance: .; CDR3aa: CSVVAGGFYEQYF
v_gene: TRBV27; len: 15; abundance: few; CDR3aa: CASSLGSSGANEQFF
v_gene: TRBV14; len: 16; abundance: many; CDR3aa: CASSQEQGLQYNEQYF
v_gene: TRBV7-9; len: 15; abundance: .; CDR3aa: CASSGGGAQSNEQFF
v_gene: TRBV2; len: 17; abundance: .; CDR3aa: CASSGSGGPANTGELFF
v_gene: TRBV13; len: 14; abundance: .; CDR3aa: CASGTGDRSYEQYF
v_gene: TRBV15; len: 13; abundance: .; CDR3aa: CATSRGVNTEAFF
v_gene: TRBV28; len: 17; abundance: .; CDR3aa: CASSLYRGAVGNQPLHF
v_gene: TRBV5-1; len: 14; abundance: .; CDR3aa: CASSLVGTGDEQYF
v_gene: TRBV6-5; len: 14; abundance: .; CDR3aa: CAKSSGGTSGELFF
v_gene: TRBV6-4; len: 16; abundance: few; CDR3aa: CASSDSTSGGADTQYF
v_gene: TRBV7-9; len: 17; abundance: few; CDR3aa: CASSPTPQEDSNQPQHF
v_gene: TRBV7-8; len: 15; abundance: .; CDR3aa: CASSFTRGGREIQYF
v_gene: TRBV6-6; len: 15; abundance: many; CDR3aa: CASSYRREYQETQYF
v_gene: TRBV27; len: 15; abundance: .; CDR3aa: CASSLFSGAGTEAFF
v_gene: TRBV7-2; len: 17; abundance: many; CDR3aa: CASSLRSGLSSYNEQFF
v_gene: TRBV5-1; len: 12; abundance: many; CDR3aa: CASSLAGETQYF
v_gene: TRBV4-2; len: 16; abundance: many; CDR3aa: CASSRQHLNSGNTIYF
v_gene: TRBV7-9; len: 16; abundance: .; CDR3aa: CASSLKGAGAFYEQYF
v_gene: TRBV6-1; len: 16; abundance: few; CDR3aa: CASSARDRGLNQPQHF
v_gene: TRBV2; len: 14; abundance: few; CDR3aa: CASSEQGGQETQYF
v_gene: TRBV12-5; len: 13; abundance: many; CDR3aa: CASGLSGVSEQYF
v_gene: TRBV28; len: 15; abundance: few; CDR3aa: CASRPNTGGQETQYF
v_gene: TRBV15; len: 15; abundance: few; CDR3aa: CATSRDTSPYNEQFF
v_gene: TRBV28; len: 13; abundance: few; CDR3aa: CASTTGRTDTQYF